The entry that follows covers one T cell receptor (beta chain) sequence. The target antigen is unknown. V lost 2 bases and J lost 2, with 13 bases in between. This CDR3 region has 16 residues. Per the germline V gene, CDR1 is SGHRS and CDR2 is YFSETQ. This entry is derived from a study of T-cell reconstitution after alpha-beta-depleted transplantation in children. Study results and limitations: It was surviving recipient T cells and thymic progenitors that gave some patients high TCRbeta diversity at day 60. Several hundred graft clones that had expanded were reportedly the source of alpha-beta T cells about two months after transplant. T-cell counts and diversity at one year following transplant were attributed mainly to newly produced T cells.

A library of TCRbeta sequences, prepared with unique molecular identifiers, was generated. In TCRdb, the PCR reads were re-called with MiXCR into one record per CDR3 protein. The repertoire has fewer than 550,000 distinct CDR3 sequences, 9.5% to 12% of them found once; the top ten carry about 15%. The chain carries TRBV5-1 and TRBJ2-2; tentative D call: TRBD1 (5 bases). The material sequenced was PBMCs, mostly from graft donor cells, taken 180 days after TCRalphabeta/CD19-depleted stem cell transplant. This receptor was identified in a female patient under 10 years old who had a stem cell transplant for aplastic anemia, so the T cells may come from the graft donor. The CDR3 loop is CASSFQGWVNTGELFF. Written as DNA, the CDR3 is TGCGCCAGCAGCTTTCAGGGATGGGTCAACACCGGGGAGCTGTTTTTT.